This T cell receptor (beta chain) comes out of a study of T cells in Graves' hyperthyroidism and ophthalmopathy. This clonotype was found many times. Uncontrolled infection, other autoimmune disease, pregnancy or lactation led to exclusion. Orbital computed tomography, thyroid ultrasound, serum thyroxine and TRAb, and clinical symptoms together informed the diagnoses. What was amplified from RNA transcripts were TCR beta CDR3 regions. The TCR CDR3 first-round RT-PCR relied on the HTBI primer set. TCRdb recomputed calls from the multiplex PCR reads with MiXCR, one row per CDR3 protein. This sample yields about 410,000 distinct CDR3 sequences, of which more than 14% are seen a single time; 15% to 20% belongs to the top ten. With V trimmed by 5 bases and J by 4 bases, 9 bases remained unmatched. Germline-derived CDR1 and CDR2 are SGHTA and FQGTGA. This CDR3 is built from 16 residues.

Source material: blood. This TCR derives from a woman in her 30s with Graves' ophthalmopathy. The chain employs TRBV7-3 and TRBJ2-3; TRBD1 aligns across 10 bases. This chain's CDR3 is CASSPRDRGGADTQYF. The CDR3 bases are TGTGCCAGCAGCCCGCGGGACAGGGGTGGCGCAGATACGCAGTATTTT.